The following is a TCR beta chain sequence with its context. Its antigen is not identified. The protocol was immunoSEQ multiplex PCR, while the TCRdb copy is restricted to in-frame clones and leaves out a portion. The sample lists some 60,000 clones, less than 85% occurring once. The source of the sample is a study of radiotherapy plus CTLA-4 blockade in lung cancer. The CDR3 has 14 amino acids. The germline gives CDR1 SGHNT, CDR2 YYREEE (reference sequence). V gave up 0 bases and J gave up 7 bases; unmatched junction bases: 1. Findings and caveats of the study: Radiotherapy with ipilimumab was followed by blood expansion of tumor-derived clones.

The TCR comes from a human donor with non-small cell lung cancer who had a complete response to radiotherapy plus ipilimumab. Sequenced here: peripheral blood, sampled from a patient treated with radiotherapy plus ipilimumab. The rearrangement uses TRBV5-4 and TRBJ1-6; 7 bases agree with TRBD1. The CDR3 DNA reads TGTGCCAGCAGCTTGGAACAGGGGAATTCACCCCTCCACTTT. The encoded protein is CASSLEQGNSPLHF.